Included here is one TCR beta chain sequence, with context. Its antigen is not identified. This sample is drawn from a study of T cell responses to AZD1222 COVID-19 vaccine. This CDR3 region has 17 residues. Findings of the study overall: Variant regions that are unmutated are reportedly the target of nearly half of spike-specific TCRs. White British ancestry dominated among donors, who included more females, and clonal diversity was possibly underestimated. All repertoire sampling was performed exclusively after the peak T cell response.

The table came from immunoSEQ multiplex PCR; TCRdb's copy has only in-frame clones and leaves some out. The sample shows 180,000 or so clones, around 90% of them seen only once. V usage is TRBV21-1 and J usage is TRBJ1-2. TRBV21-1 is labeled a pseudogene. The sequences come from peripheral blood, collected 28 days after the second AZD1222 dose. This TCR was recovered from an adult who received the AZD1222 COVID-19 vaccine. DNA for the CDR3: TGTGCCAGCAGCGGCAGCAGGAGAATATCTCCCAACTATGGCTACACCTTC. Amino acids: CASSGSRRISPNYGYTF.